These 23 T cell receptor beta chains originate from one sample sequenced in a study of T cell repertoires in cytomegalovirus infection. TCRdb redid the calling of the reads with MiXCR, one entry per CDR3 protein. The table shows around 55,000 distinct CDR3 sequences, with roughly a fifth occurring only once. Their target antigens are unknown. The source material was CD8+ T cells from cultured PBMCs, sampled from culture after CMV antigen stimulation. All receptors come from a human donor in good health (CMV status not recorded). Some clones in this sample may be carry-over from other donors' samples.

The genes are TRBV27 and TRBJ2-3; no clear D. This CDR3 region has 13 residues. The germline gives CDR1 MNHEY, CDR2 SMNVEV (reference sequence). V was cut by 3 bases and J by 3 bases, with 7 bases left in between. The DNA for the CDR3 is TGTGCCAGCAGTTTGTATACGACAGATACGCAGTATTTT. It encodes CASSLYTTDTQYF.

This rearrangement joins TRBV6-1 to TRBJ2-2, with D perhaps given as TRBD1 or TRBD2 (5 bases each). Trimming shortened V by 2 bases and J by 1 base, and 11 bases separated the two germline ends. The CDR3 spans 16 residues. Germline loops: CDR1 MNHNS, CDR2 SASEGT. Here the CDR3 DNA reads TGTGCCAGCAGTGAATCGGGACGGCTGAACACCGGGGAGCTGTTTTTT. This sequence encodes CASSESGRLNTGELFF.

This clonotype was detected only a few times. The chain couples TRBV6-1 to TRBJ1-5, with D possibly matching TRBD1 (5 bases). V was trimmed by 0 bases and J by 1 base, leaving 13 bases between them. Looked up from germline, CDR1 is MNHNS and CDR2 is SASEGT. The CDR3 is 17 residues long. DNA for the CDR3: TGTGCCAGCAGTGAAGCGCTAAGAAGGGGCAGCAATCAGCCCCAGCATTTT. Translating it yields CASSEALRRGSNQPQHF.

The J gene is TRBJ1-1, the V gene TRBV6-1; 12 nucleotides align to TRBD1. The CDR3 is made up of 14 amino acids. V shed 5 bases, J shed 6 bases, and the junction held 4 bases outside the gene matches. CDR1 and CDR2 from the germline V gene are MNHNS and SASEGT. This chain's CDR3 is CASSTGTGGSEAFF. In nucleotides, the CDR3 is TGTGCCAGCAGTACCGGGACAGGGGGCTCTGAAGCTTTCTTT.

J is TRBJ1-5 and V is TRBV7-9, with 9 positions matching TRBD1. V shed 5 bases and J 6 bases; nucleotides not matched to a gene: 5. Germline V gene lookup returns CDR1 SEHNR and CDR2 FQNEAQ (reference sequence). The CDR3 is 14 amino acids. The chain's CDR3 is CASSQLGQGQPQHF. Written as DNA, the CDR3 is TGTGCCAGCAGCCAGCTGGGACAGGGTCAGCCCCAGCATTTT.

Only a few counts were recorded for this clonotype. V is TRBV6-5 and J is TRBJ1-1, with D hard to call. The CDR3 sequence is 14 residues long. CDR1 and CDR2 from the germline V gene are MNHEY and SVGAGI. V lost 6 bases, J lost 1 base, and 12 bases lay in between. The CDR3: CASSLLSGNTEAFF. CDR3 in DNA: TGTGCCAGCAGCCTCCTATCTGGGAACACTGAAGCTTTCTTT.

Comment on this clonotype: A read error may be the cause here, since a much bigger clone is one base away. The CDR3 here is CAVQGSTGELSF. The DNA of the CDR3 is TGTGCCGTACAGGGATCCACCGGGGAGCTGTCTTTT. The chain has TRBV11-2 and TRBJ2-2, with D maybe TRBD1 (6 bases). The CDR3 extends over 12 amino acids. Germline V gene data show CDR1 as SGHAT and CDR2 as FQNNGV.

This clonotype was seen only a few times. This chain connects TRBV7-2 to TRBJ2-1, with 9 bases matching TRBD2. The junction had 13 bases not matched to a gene; V was cut back by 4 bases and J by 0 bases. CDR1 SGHTA and CDR2 FQGNSA come from the germline V gene. This CDR3 has 19 amino acids. This CDR3 reads CASSSSRLAGVSSYNEQFF. Written as DNA, the CDR3 is TGTGCCAGCAGCTCCTCTCGATTAGCGGGGGTCAGCTCCTACAATGAGCAGTTCTTC.

This clonotype was counted only a few times. V and J are TRBV10-1 and TRBJ2-2; D gene uncertain. V gave up 1 base and J gave up 5 bases, with 8 bases separating them. Germline-derived CDR1 and CDR2 are WNHNN and SYGVQD (reference sequence). The CDR3 covers 14 residues. The CDR3 DNA reads TGCGCCAGCAGTGAGTTGATGGAGACCGGGGAGCTGTTTTTT. It translates to CASSELMETGELFF.

This clonotype was detected only a few times. V usage is TRBV7-9 and J usage is TRBJ2-2; TRBD1 aligns across 9 bases. V lost 5 bases and J lost 0; bases outside the gene matches: 7. This CDR3 spans 17 amino acids. Germline CDR1 and CDR2: SEHNR and FQNEAQ (reference sequence). The CDR3: CASSPGWDRANTGELFF. The CDR3 coding sequence is TGTGCCAGCAGCCCAGGATGGGACAGGGCGAACACCGGGGAGCTGTTTTTT.

This clonotype has more than one count but fewer than ten. The chain joins TRBV7-2 to TRBJ2-7; no clear D. CDR1 and CDR2 from the germline V gene are SGHTA and FQGNSA. V was trimmed by 5 bases and J by 6 bases, leaving 20 bases between them. The CDR3 extends over 15 amino acids. Here the CDR3 reads CASSPRLFSATEQYF. The CDR3 DNA follows: TGTGCCAGCAGCCCTAGACTCTTCTCCGCGACCGAGCAGTACTTC. Full variable domain (rest looked up from reference TRBV7-2 and TRBJ2-7): GAGVSQSPSNKVTEKGKDVELRCDPISGHTALYWYRQSLGQGLEFLIYFQGNSAPDKSGLPSDRFSAERTGGSVSTLTIQRTQQEDSAVYLCASSPRLFSATEQYFGPGTRLTVT.

The chain carries TRBV12-5 and TRBJ2-2; D might be TRBD2 (5 bases). V lost 0 bases and J 8 bases, leaving 19 bases between the germline ends. The germline gives CDR1 LGHNT, CDR2 FRNRAP. The CDR3 is 17 amino acids. CDR3 residues: CASGLVLSGGGLGELFF. The CDR3 DNA sequence: TGTGCTAGTGGTTTGGTACTGAGCGGAGGAGGCCTAGGGGAGCTGTTTTTT.

This clonotype was detected only a few times. The chain is built from TRBV4-1 and TRBJ2-1; TRBD1 might be the D (6 bases). The CDR3 spans 15 residues. Germline V gene lookup returns CDR1 MGHRA and CDR2 YSYEKL. Trimming stripped 0 bases from V and 4 bases from J, with 10 bases between. The CDR3 here is CASSQDRGIYNEQFF. DNA of the CDR3: TGCGCCAGCAGCCAAGACAGGGGAATATACAATGAGCAGTTCTTC.

This rearrangement joins TRBV6-5 to TRBJ2-7; the match to TRBD1 covers 10 bases. Germline V gene sequence: CDR1 MNHEY, CDR2 SVGAGI. Trimming took 2 bases from V and 2 from J; bases not matched to a gene: 0. This CDR3 is built from 14 residues. CDR3 coding DNA: TGTGCCAGCAGTTACGGGACAGGGGCCTACGAGCAGTACTTC. It encodes CASSYGTGAYEQYF.

This chain uses TRBV6-6 with TRBJ1-5, with D possibly matching TRBD1 (5 bases). V lost 6 bases and J 4 bases, leaving 19 bases between the germline ends. There are 16 residues in the CDR3. Germline assignment: CDR1 MNHNY and CDR2 SVGAGI (reference sequence). The CDR3 DNA reads TGTGCCAGCAGCGCTAAGACAGATTTCCGAAATCAGCCCCAGCATTTT. Encoded protein: CASSAKTDFRNQPQHF.

The chain uses TRBV7-2 and TRBJ2-7; D uncertain. CDR3 length: 12 residues. The ends were cut back, 5 bases at V and 7 bases at J, with 12 bases in the middle. CDR1 and CDR2 from the germline V gene are SGHTA and FQGNSA. The CDR3 nucleotides read TGTGCCAGCAGCCCCCGCCCTCTGGAGCAGTACTTC. It is translated as CASSPRPLEQYF.

This chain joins TRBV7-2 and TRBJ1-5; D ambiguous. There are 12 residues in the CDR3. Trimming took off 7 bases at V and 2 bases at J, with 6 bases between the two ends. CDR1 and CDR2 (germline): SGHTA, FQGNSA. CDR3 coding DNA: TGTGCCAGCAACCAAGGCAATCAGCCCCAGCATTTT. It is translated as CASNQGNQPQHF.

This chain uses TRBV7-9 with TRBJ2-1; TRBD1 matches at 7 bases. Per the germline V gene, CDR1 is SEHNR and CDR2 is FQNEAQ (reference sequence). With V trimmed by 1 base and J by 6 bases, 9 bases remained unmatched. The CDR3 is 16 amino acids. CDR3 sequence (DNA): TGTGCCAGCAGCTTAGAGGGGACAGTGGTTCGCAATGAGCAGTTCTTC. It encodes CASSLEGTVVRNEQFF.

This clonotype was observed a handful of times. This chain uses TRBV7-9 with TRBJ1-4; 8 bases fit TRBD1. CDR1 SEHNR and CDR2 FQNEAQ come from the germline V gene (reference sequence). The trim removed 5 bases at V and 8 bases at J, leaving 7 bases unmatched. CDR3 size: 14 residues. The CDR3 DNA reads as TGTGCCAGCAGCCCTCACGACAGGGGCGAAAAACTGTTTTTT. Amino acids: CASSPHDRGEKLFF.

The rearrangement joins TRBV20-1 to TRBJ2-2; 16 nucleotides agree with TRBD2. The trim removed 6 bases at V and 5 bases at J, leaving 9 bases unmatched. The CDR3 totals 17 residues. CDR1 and CDR2 (germline): DFQATT, SNEGSKA (reference sequence). The CDR3 sequence: CSAAGTSGRAETGELFF. The CDR3 nucleotides are TGCAGTGCGGCCGGGACTAGCGGGAGGGCAGAAACCGGGGAGCTGTTTTTT.

This clonotype was observed a handful of times. The rearrangement uses TRBV7-8 and TRBJ2-7, with 7 bases identical to TRBD2. CDR3 length: 16 amino acids. V trimming: 5 bases; J trimming: 4 bases; junction bases outside the gene matches: 14. CDR1 and CDR2 from the germline V gene are SGHVS and FQNEAQ. CDR3 residues: CASSKRGGLGKYEQYF. DNA of the CDR3: TGTGCCAGCAGCAAACGGGGAGGACTAGGGAAGTACGAGCAGTACTTC. Full variable domain (missing parts from reference TRBV7-8 and TRBJ2-7): GAGVSQSPRYKVAKRGQDVALRCDPISGHVSLFWYQQALGQGPEFLTYFQNEAQLDKSGLPSDRFFAERPEGSVSTLKIQRTQQEDSAVYLCASSKRGGLGKYEQYFGPGTRLTVT.

J is TRBJ2-7 and V is TRBV11-1, with D hard to call. There are 12 residues in the CDR3. V lost 1 base and J 6 bases, leaving 7 bases between the germline ends. Germline CDR1 and CDR2: SGHAT and FQDESV (reference sequence). The CDR3 DNA reads TGTGCCAGCAGCTTAGACGGTGGCGAGCAGTACTTC. This gives the protein CASSLDGGEQYF.

V usage is TRBV6-2 or TRBV6-3 and J usage is TRBJ1-2, with D perhaps TRBD1 (5 bases). Trimming removed 0 bases from V and 4 bases from J, with 12 bases in between. CDR1 and CDR2 from the germline V gene are MNHEY and SVGEGT. The CDR3 totals 15 residues. Here the CDR3 DNA reads TGTGCCAGCAGTTACTCGCAGGGAATGGGCTATGGCTACACCTTC. Amino acid sequence: CASSYSQGMGYGYTF.